This T cell receptor beta chain derives from a study of cytomegalovirus exposure and HLA in healthy donors. Notes on the study in general: Analysis was carried out at a later point, and it linked a missense DCLRE1C variant to TCR beta V- and J-gene trimming.

Amplification used 60 Vbeta primers and 13 Jbeta primers. The method was immunoSEQ multiplex PCR; TCRdb's version includes in-frame clones alone and lacks a portion of them. The sample table sets out around 130,000 clones. Germline V CDR1 and CDR2: SNHLY, FYNNEI. This CDR3 spans 15 amino acids. Trimming shortened V by 6 bases and J by 2 bases, and 17 bases separated the two germline ends. As to this clone: The antigen remains unidentified.

The TCR sequence derives from a woman aged 55 to 70 in good health and CMV-seronegative. The chain carries TRBV2 and TRBJ2-7, with D tentatively TRBD1 (5 bases). Sequenced sample: PBMCs. CDR3 in amino acids: CASSPLGRSTYEQYF. DNA for the CDR3: TGTGCCAGCAGCCCCTTGGGGCGGAGCACCTACGAGCAGTACTTC.